This T cell receptor beta chain was documented in a study of T cells of healthy individuals. Between the trimmed V and J ends, which lost 4 bases and 8 bases, there was a span of 15 bases. CDR3 length equals 14 residues. Per the germline V gene, CDR1 is SGHAT and CDR2 is FQNNGV. TCRdb recomputed calls from the 5' RACE reads with MiXCR, one row per CDR3 protein. The sample lists approximately 89,000 distinct CDR3 sequences, roughly 5% occurring once. V usage is TRBV11-2 and J usage is TRBJ2-1; tentative D call: TRBD2 (6 bases). The sequence was obtained from a female donor in good health. In nucleotides, the CDR3 is TGTGCCAGCAGCTCCGGACTATTTCCGCATGAGCAGTTCTTC. This sequence encodes CASSSGLFPHEQFF. The whole variable domain, filled in from reference TRBV11-2 and TRBJ2-1, reads EAGVAQSPRYKIIEKRQSVAFWCNPISGHATLYWYQQILGQGPKLLIQFQNNGVVDDSQLPKDRFSAERLKGVDSTLKIQPAKLEDSAVYLCASSSGLFPHEQFFGPGTRLTVL.